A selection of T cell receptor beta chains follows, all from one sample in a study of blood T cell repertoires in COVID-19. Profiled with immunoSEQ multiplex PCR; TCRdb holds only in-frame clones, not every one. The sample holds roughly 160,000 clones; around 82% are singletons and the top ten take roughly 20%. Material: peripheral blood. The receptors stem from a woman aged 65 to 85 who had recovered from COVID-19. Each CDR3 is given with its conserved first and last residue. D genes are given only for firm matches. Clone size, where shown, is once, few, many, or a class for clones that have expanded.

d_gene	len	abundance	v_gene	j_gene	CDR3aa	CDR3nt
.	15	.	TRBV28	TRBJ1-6	CASSPLQLLNSPLHF	TGTGCCAGCAGTCCCCTACAGTTGCTTAATTCACCCCTCCACTTT
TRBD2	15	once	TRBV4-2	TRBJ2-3	CASTLTSGDTDTQYF	TGTGCCAGCACCTTGACTAGCGGGGACACAGATACGCAGTATTTT
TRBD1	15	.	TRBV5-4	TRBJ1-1	CASSPRTGVNTEAFF	TGTGCCAGCAGCCCCCGGACAGGGGTGAACACTGAAGCTTTCTTT
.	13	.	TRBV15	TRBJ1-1	CATSRDEQDEAFF	TGTGCCACCAGCAGAGACGAACAGGATGAAGCTTTCTTT
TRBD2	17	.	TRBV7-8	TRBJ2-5	CASSLAGLAEAQETQYF	TGTGCCAGCAGCTTAGCGGGACTAGCGGAGGCCCAAGAGACCCAGTACTTC
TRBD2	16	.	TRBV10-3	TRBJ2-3	CAISRLAGGGEDTQYF	TGTGCCATCAGCCGACTAGCGGGAGGTGGCGAAGATACGCAGTATTTT
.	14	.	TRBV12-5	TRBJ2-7	CASGRGSSSYEQYF	TGTGCTAGTGGGCGCGGATCAAGCTCCTACGAGCAGTACTTC
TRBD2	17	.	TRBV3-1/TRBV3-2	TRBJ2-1	CASSPRFIGTSNNEQFF	TGTGCCAGCAGCCCCCGGTTCATCGGGACTAGCAACAATGAGCAGTTCTTC
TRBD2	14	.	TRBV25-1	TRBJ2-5	CASRPAGDQETQYF	TGTGCCAGCAGGCCAGCGGGGGACCAAGAGACCCAGTACTTC
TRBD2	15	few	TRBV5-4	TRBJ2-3	CASSLASGRTDTQYF	TGTGCCAGCAGCTTGGCTAGCGGGAGGACAGATACGCAGTATTTT
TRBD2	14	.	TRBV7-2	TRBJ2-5	CASSFQRGQETQYF	TGTGCCAGCAGCTTCCAGCGGGGCCAAGAGACCCAGTACTTC
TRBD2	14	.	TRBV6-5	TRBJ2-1	CASGLAGPHNEQFF	TGTGCCAGCGGATTAGCGGGGCCCCACAATGAGCAGTTCTTC
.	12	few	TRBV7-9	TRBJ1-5	CASSSRDQPQHF	TGTGCCAGCAGCTCTCGAGATCAGCCCCAGCATTTT
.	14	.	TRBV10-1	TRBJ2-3	CASSRGLGTDTQYF	TGCGCCAGCAGCCGGGGACTTGGCACAGATACGCAGTATTTT
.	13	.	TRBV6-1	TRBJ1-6	CASSDPRVFNPLF	TGTGCCAGCAGTGATCCCCGGGTTTTCAACCCCCTTTTT
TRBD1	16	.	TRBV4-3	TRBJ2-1	CASSQVGTGVGNEQFF	TGCGCCAGCAGCCAAGTGGGGACAGGGGTAGGCAATGAGCAGTTCTTC
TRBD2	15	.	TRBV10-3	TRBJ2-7	CAISGLAGVSYEQYF	TGTGCCATCAGTGGACTAGCGGGAGTTAGCTACGAGCAGTACTTC
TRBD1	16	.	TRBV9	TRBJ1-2	CASSVGGQGPNYGYTF	TGTGCCAGCAGCGTAGGAGGACAGGGTCCTAACTATGGCTACACCTTC
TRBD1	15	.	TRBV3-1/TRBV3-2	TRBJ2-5	CASRQQGWGQETQYF	TGTGCCAGCAGACAACAGGGGTGGGGGCAAGAGACCCAGTACTTC
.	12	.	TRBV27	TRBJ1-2	CASSPNNYGYTF	TGTGCCAGCAGCCCCAATAACTATGGCTACACCTTC
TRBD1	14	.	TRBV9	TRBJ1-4	CASSVTGVGEKLFF	TGTGCCAGCAGCGTCACAGGGGTCGGTGAAAAACTGTTTTTT
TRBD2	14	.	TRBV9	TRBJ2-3	CASSPLAGGDTQYF	TGTGCCAGCAGCCCACTAGCGGGGGGCGATACGCAGTATTTT
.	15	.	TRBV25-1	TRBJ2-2	CASSDTRTLTGELFF	TGTGCCAGCAGTGATACAAGGACTCTCACCGGGGAGCTGTTTTTT
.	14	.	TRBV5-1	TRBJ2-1	CASSLDPGYNEQFF	TGCGCCAGCAGCTTGGATCCGGGGTACAATGAGCAGTTCTTC
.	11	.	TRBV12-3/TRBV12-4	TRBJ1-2	CASHPARGYTF	TGTGCCAGCCACCCGGCGAGGGGCTACACCTTC
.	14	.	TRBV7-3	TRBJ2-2	CASSLAPNTGELFF	TGTGCCAGCAGCCTAGCCCCTAACACCGGGGAGCTGTTTTTT
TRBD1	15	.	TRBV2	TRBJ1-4	CASRGIRGLNEKLFF	TGTGCCAGCAGGGGAATCAGGGGGCTAAATGAAAAACTGTTTTTT
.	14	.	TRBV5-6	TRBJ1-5	CASSLVGGDQPQHF	TGTGCCAGCAGCTTGGTGGGGGGAGATCAGCCCCAGCATTTT
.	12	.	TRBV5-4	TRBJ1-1	CASSLVGEEAFF	TGTGCCAGCAGCTTGGTCGGGGAAGAAGCTTTCTTT
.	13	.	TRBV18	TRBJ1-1	CASSPTTVPGAFF	TGTGCCAGCTCACCTACGACAGTCCCTGGAGCTTTCTTT
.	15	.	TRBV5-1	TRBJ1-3	CASSREGTSGNTIYF	TGCGCCAGCAGCAGGGAGGGGACCTCTGGAAACACCATATATTTT
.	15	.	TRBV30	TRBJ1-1	CAWSAGGVLNTEAFF	TGTGCCTGGAGTGCTGGGGGGGTCCTGAACACTGAAGCTTTCTTT
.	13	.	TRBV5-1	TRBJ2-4	CASSGDGGDIQYF	TGCGCCAGCAGTGGGGACGGCGGGGACATTCAGTACTTC
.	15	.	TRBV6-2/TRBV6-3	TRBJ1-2	CASSSGAANFYGYTF	TGTGCCAGCAGCTCAGGGGCCGCGAATTTTTATGGCTACACCTTC
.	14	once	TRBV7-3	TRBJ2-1	CASSPRGSYNEQFF	TGTGCCAGCAGCCCTCGGGGGTCCTACAATGAGCAGTTCTTC
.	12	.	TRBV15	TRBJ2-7	CATSRAHNEQYF	TGTGCCACCAGCAGAGCTCACAACGAGCAGTACTTC
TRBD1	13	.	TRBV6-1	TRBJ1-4	CASSEQGGEKLFF	TGTGCCAGCAGTGAACAGGGGGGAGAAAAACTGTTTTTT
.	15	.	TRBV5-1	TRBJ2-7	CASTQSSTGLGEQYF	TGCGCCAGCACCCAATCAAGTACAGGGCTGGGGGAGCAGTACTTC
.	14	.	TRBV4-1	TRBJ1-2	CASSPDSLTYGYTF	TGCGCCAGCAGCCCGGACAGTCTCACCTATGGCTACACCTTC
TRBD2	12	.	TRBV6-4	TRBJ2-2	CASRGGTGELFF	TGTGCCAGCAGGGGAGGGACCGGGGAGCTGTTTTTT
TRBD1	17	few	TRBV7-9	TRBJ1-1	CASSVLPGQGQNTEAFF	TGTGCCAGCAGCGTACTTCCGGGACAGGGACAGAACACTGAAGCTTTCTTT
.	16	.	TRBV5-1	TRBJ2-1	CASSLGLGNSYNEQFF	TGCGCCAGCAGCTTGGGTTTGGGCAACTCCTACAATGAGCAGTTCTTC
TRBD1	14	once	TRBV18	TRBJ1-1	CASSPGTVGTEAFF	TGTGCCAGCTCGCCCGGGACAGTCGGTACTGAAGCTTTCTTT
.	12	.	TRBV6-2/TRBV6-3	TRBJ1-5	CASSTGGQPQHF	TGTGCCAGCAGCACGGGGGGTCAGCCCCAGCATTTT
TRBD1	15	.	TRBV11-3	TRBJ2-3	CASSQRQGLTDTQYF	TGTGCCAGCAGCCAAAGACAGGGGTTGACAGATACGCAGTATTTT